Following are 25 T cell receptor beta chains from one sample sequenced in a study of cytomegalovirus exposure and HLA in healthy donors. The PCR had 60 Vbeta and 13 Jbeta primers. Clones were sequenced by immunoSEQ multiplex PCR, and TCRdb holds only the in-frame ones, with some missing. The profile shows 120,000 to 150,000 clones, around 57% of them singletons. The sequenced sample was PBMCs. The receptors originated from a male donor in good health and CMV-seronegative.

This sequence joins TRBV9 and TRBJ1-2; D unclear. Germline V gene lookup returns CDR1 SGDLS and CDR2 YYNGEE. V was cut by 1 base and J by 2 bases, with 9 bases left in between. The CDR3 is 14 residues long. This CDR3 is CASSVRHTNYGYTF. CDR3 sequence (DNA): TGTGCCAGCAGCGTACGACACACAAACTATGGCTACACCTTC.

This clone was seen more than once but under ten times. The chain has TRBV9 and TRBJ2-5, with 7 bases identical to TRBD2. J lost 5 bases, V lost 0 bases, and 7 bases had no gene match. The CDR3 sequence is 15 residues long. CDR1 is SGDLS and CDR2 is YYNGEE in the germline V gene. This chain's CDR3 is CASSVEPAGVETQYF. As DNA, the CDR3 is TGTGCCAGCAGCGTAGAGCCCGCGGGGGTGGAGACCCAGTACTTC.

This clone was recorded a few times. This sequence joins TRBV7-2 and TRBJ2-7; TRBD2 agrees at 11 bases. This CDR3 is built from 17 residues. V trimming: 1 base; J trimming: 4 bases; junction bases outside the gene matches: 9. Germline V gives CDR1 SGHTA, CDR2 FQGNSA. The chain's CDR3 is CASSLVGGASGGYEQYF. The CDR3 DNA reads as TGTGCCAGCAGCTTAGTGGGAGGGGCTAGCGGGGGGTACGAGCAGTACTTC.

The chain is built from TRBV18 and TRBJ1-4; maybe TRBD1 (6 bases). This CDR3 is 17 amino acids long. V shed 6 bases and J shed 4 bases, with 21 bases lying between them. CDR1 KGHSH and CDR2 LQKENI come from the germline V gene. The CDR3 coding sequence is TGTGCCAGCTCGCCTTTGTCCCCACAGGGCTATAATGAAAAACTGTTTTTT. Its protein product is CASSPLSPQGYNEKLFF.

The table lists this clone with a few counts. This chain connects TRBV30 to TRBJ2-7, with TRBD1 identical over 7 bases. This CDR3 region has 11 residues. CDR1 is GTSNPN and CDR2 is SVGIG in the germline V gene (reference sequence). V lost 5 bases, J lost 6 bases, and 4 bases stayed unmatched. The CDR3 here is CAWDRDGEQYF. The CDR3 DNA is TGTGCCTGGGACAGGGATGGCGAGCAGTACTTC.

The gene calls are TRBV7-6 and TRBJ1-2; TRBD1 might be the D (5 bases). The CDR3 sequence is 15 residues long. CDR1 SGHVS and CDR2 FNYEAQ come from the germline V gene. Trimming shortened V by 0 bases and J by 0 bases, and 8 bases separated the two germline ends. The CDR3 DNA is TGTGCCAGCAGCTTAGCAGGAGGGGCTAACTATGGCTACACCTTC. It specifies CASSLAGGANYGYTF.

The chain is built from TRBV19 and TRBJ1-5, with D maybe TRBD1 (6 bases). Germline-derived CDR1 and CDR2 are LNHDA and SQIVND (reference sequence). CDR3 length: 13 residues. The V and J ends lost 8 bases and 6 bases respectively, with 14 bases between them. CDR3: CASSAGAGQPQHF. In nucleotides, the CDR3 is TGTGCCAGTTCCGCGGGGGCAGGTCAGCCCCAGCATTTT.

This clone appeared once. A read error may produce the germline difference seen at one junction end. The chain links TRBV7-9 to TRBJ1-5, with 7 bases that match TRBD1. The CDR3 is made up of 17 amino acids. The germline V gene has CDR1 SEHNR and CDR2 FQNEAQ (reference sequence). CDR3 nucleotide sequence: TGTTCCAGCAGCCCAACCTCCGGGACAGTTAGCAATCAGCCCCAGCATTTT. Encoded protein: CSSSPTSGTVSNQPQHF.

The chain joins TRBV4-3 to TRBJ1-5; 7 bases align to TRBD1. Germline V CDR1 and CDR2: LGHNA, YSLEER. The CDR3 is made up of 17 amino acids. The V and J ends lost 0 bases and 2 bases, in that order; junction bases with no gene match: 7. The CDR3 reads CASSQDVSGGGNQPQHF. CDR3 in DNA: TGCGCCAGCAGCCAAGATGTGTCAGGGGGAGGCAATCAGCCCCAGCATTTT.

The V and J genes are TRBV6-5 and TRBJ2-5, with D perhaps matching TRBD2 (7 bases). There are 15 residues in the CDR3. The ends were cut back, 6 bases at V and 5 bases at J, with 19 bases in the middle. Germline assignment: CDR1 MNHEY and CDR2 SVGAGI. The DNA of the CDR3 is TGTGCCAGCAGCCGACCAGAGGGGGGGGTGGAGACCCAGTACTTC. It yields the protein CASSRPEGGVETQYF.

The chain couples TRBV11-2 to TRBJ2-3; 8 bases are a match to TRBD2. The length of the CDR3 is 16 residues. V lost 7 bases and J lost 2; bases outside the gene matches: 11. The germline V gene encodes CDR1 SGHAT and CDR2 FQNNGV. CDR3 nucleotides: TGTGCCAGCAACAGACTAGCGCCAGTTTCCACAGATACGCAGTATTTT. Amino acids: CASNRLAPVSTDTQYF.

The chain employs TRBV7-9 and TRBJ1-1; no definite D call. Germline V gene sequence: CDR1 SEHNR, CDR2 FQNEAQ (reference sequence). The CDR3 spans 16 residues. Trimming left V 5 bases short and J 3 bases short, with 19 bases between. The CDR3 DNA follows: TGTGCCAGCAGCCAAACCGCGGAGGTTGTGTACACTGAAGCTTTCTTT. Translating it yields CASSQTAEVVYTEAFF.

The genes are TRBV11-2 and TRBJ2-4, with a possible D match to TRBD1 (6 bases). The CDR3 runs to 17 residues. The V end lost 3 bases, the J end lost 3 bases, and 18 bases lay between the germline ends. From germline, CDR1 is SGHAT and CDR2 FQNNGV. The CDR3 region is CASSFGQPHGDKNIQYF. DNA for the CDR3: TGTGCCAGCAGCTTCGGACAGCCACACGGGGACAAAAACATTCAGTACTTC.

The chain uses TRBV7-9 and TRBJ2-1; 8 bases match TRBD2. The CDR3 length is 14 residues. The germline gives CDR1 SEHNR, CDR2 FQNEAQ (reference sequence). J was trimmed by 12 bases and V by 5 bases; bases with no gene match: 12. The CDR3 sequence is CASSAPGLEPGQFF. The CDR3 nucleotides are TGTGCCAGCAGCGCTCCGGGACTAGAGCCAGGGCAGTTCTTC.

The chain is built from TRBV14 and TRBJ1-4; D possibly corresponds to TRBD1 (5 bases). V lost 9 bases and J lost 5, with 7 bases in between. This CDR3 spans 11 amino acids. Germline-derived CDR1 and CDR2 are SGHDN and FVKESK. In DNA form, the CDR3 reads TGTGCCAGACAGGAAAATGAAAAACTGTTTTTT. Residues: CARQENEKLFF.

This clone appeared a few times. The genes are TRBV9 and TRBJ2-3, with 14 nucleotides matching TRBD2. Germline-derived CDR1 and CDR2 are SGDLS and YYNGEE. This CDR3 region has 15 residues. The V and J ends lost 4 bases and 5 bases, in that order; junction bases with no gene match: 3. DNA for the CDR3: TGTGCCAGCAGCCCGGGACTAGCGGGGGTAGATACGCAGTATTTT. Protein product: CASSPGLAGVDTQYF.

This chain uses TRBV7-8 with TRBJ1-4; 8 positions agree with TRBD1. The ends lost 3 bases at V and 4 bases at J; junction bases unmatched: 4. Germline-derived CDR1 and CDR2 are SGHVS and FQNEAQ. This CDR3 has 15 residues. CDR3 residues: CASSFQGAFNEKLFF. In DNA, the CDR3 is TGTGCCAGCAGCTTCCAGGGGGCTTTTAATGAAAAACTGTTTTTT.

This clone was seen more than once but under ten times. The chain joins TRBV18 to TRBJ1-2, with 7 nucleotides matching TRBD1. This CDR3 region has 18 residues. CDR1 is KGHSH and CDR2 is LQKENI in the germline V gene. V shed 3 bases, J shed 0 bases, and the junction held 13 bases outside the gene matches. CDR3 sequence (DNA): TGTGCCAGCTCACCTCAAAACTATCCGGGACAGACTAACTATGGCTACACCTTC. Its translation is CASSPQNYPGQTNYGYTF. Full variable domain (missing parts from reference TRBV18 and TRBJ1-2): NAGVMQNPRHLVRRRGQEARLRCSPMKGHSHVYWYRQLPEEGLKFMVYLQKENIIDESGMPKERFSAEFPKEGPSILRIQQVVRGDSAAYFCASSPQNYPGQTNYGYTFGSGTRLTVV.

This clone was counted only a few times. Other DNA sequences in this specimen translate into the identical CDR3. The CDR3 nucleotides read TGTGCCAGCTCACCGGGACAGGGCACTGAAGCTTTCTTT. This translates into CASSPGQGTEAFF. The rearrangement links TRBV18 to TRBJ1-1; 9 nucleotides match TRBD1. The CDR3 is 13 amino acids. V lost 3 bases, J lost 4 bases, and 0 bases stayed unmatched. Germline V gene sequence: CDR1 KGHSH, CDR2 LQKENI.

The J gene is TRBJ2-6, the V gene TRBV5-4; D is undetermined. CDR3 length equals 16 residues. Germline CDR1 is SGHNT and CDR2 is YYREEE (reference sequence). Trimming removed 0 bases at V and 0 bases at J, with 7 bases between. The DNA for the CDR3 is TGTGCCAGCAGCTTGGACATTTACTCTGGGGCCAACGTCCTGACTTTC. This codes for CASSLDIYSGANVLTF.

The J gene is TRBJ2-1, the V gene TRBV19, with 7 bases lining up with TRBD1. This CDR3 is 14 amino acids long. V lost 7 bases, J lost 4 bases, and 7 bases stayed unmatched. Germline assignment: CDR1 LNHDA and CDR2 SQIVND (reference sequence). The CDR3 region is CASTLGQPYNEQFF. The CDR3 DNA reads as TGTGCCAGTACCCTGGGACAGCCGTACAATGAGCAGTTCTTC.

The table lists this clone with a few counts. The rearrangement uses TRBV5-1 and TRBJ2-1; the D is unclear. The germline V gene has CDR1 SGHRS and CDR2 YFSETQ. This CDR3 is 13 amino acids long. V lost 1 base to trimming and J lost 4 bases, with 6 bases between them. The CDR3 nucleotides read TGCGCCAGCAGCTTGAACAGTTACAATGAGCAGTTCTTC. Translating it yields CASSLNSYNEQFF. The full variable domain, its missing parts supplied by reference TRBV5-1 and TRBJ2-1, is KAGVTQTPRYLIKTRGQQVTLSCSPISGHRSVSWYQQTPGQGLQFLFEYFSETQRNKGNFPGRFSGRQFSNSRSEMNVSTLELGDSALYLCASSLNSYNEQFFGPGTRLTVL.

The CDR3, as DNA: TGTGCCAGTAGGGTTAGCGGGGGGGCGATAATAGATGAGCAGTTCTTC. Residues: CASRVSGGAIIDEQFF. The rearrangement uses TRBV19 and TRBJ2-1; 11 bases are a match to TRBD2. There are 16 residues in the CDR3. V lost 6 bases, J lost 8 bases, and 12 bases stayed unmatched. Germline values: CDR1 LNHDA, CDR2 SQIVND (reference sequence).

This clone appeared a single time. The rearrangement links TRBV27 to TRBJ2-7; possible D gene TRBD2, 7 bases. Trimming took 5 bases from V and 3 from J, leaving 17 bases between them. There are 15 residues in the CDR3. CDR1 MNHEY and CDR2 SMNVEV come from the germline V gene (reference sequence). CDR3: CASSVRGGGGYEQYF. The CDR3 coding sequence is TGTGCCAGCAGTGTCCGAGGGGGGGGCGGCTACGAGCAGTACTTC.

This chain joins TRBV7-2 and TRBJ1-5, with TRBD1 matching over 8 bases. Germline V gene lookup returns CDR1 SGHTA and CDR2 FQGNSA. The V segment lost 3 bases and the J segment 3 bases; nucleotides outside the gene matches: 4. The CDR3 runs to 15 residues. In DNA form, the CDR3 reads TGTGCCAGCAGCTTTACACAGGGGGACAATCAGCCCCAGCATTTT. Its translation is CASSFTQGDNQPQHF.